This T cell receptor beta chain was recorded in a study of blood T cell repertoires in COVID-19. This CDR3 region has 12 residues. Germline-derived CDR1 and CDR2 are MRHNA and SNTAGT. The V end lost 3 bases, the J end lost 7 bases, and 9 bases lay between the germline ends. TCRdb's table, derived via immunoSEQ multiplex PCR, lists solely in-frame clones and lacks some. This sample has 350,000 to 450,000 clones, with about 89% found just once. The sequencing input was peripheral blood. The sequence was collected from a woman aged 35 to 49 with COVID-19, enrolled during active disease. This chain links TRBV6-4 with TRBJ1-2, with TRBD1 as a possible D gene (5 bases). The CDR3 DNA sequence: TGTGCCAGCAGTGATGGGGCGCGTGGCTACACCTTC. Protein: CASSDGARGYTF.